This TCR beta chain stems from a study of T cell repertoires in cytomegalovirus infection. Looking at the study overall: CMV infection together with matching HLA type was indicated by public TCR beta signatures.

This clonotype occurred many times. TCRdb re-analysed the reads in MiXCR, keeping a single row per CDR3 protein. The sample consists of hundreds of thousands of distinct CDR3 sequences, less than 40% of them appearing once. Germline CDR1 is SGHTA and CDR2 is FQGTGA. V trimming: 5 bases; J trimming: 3 bases; junction bases outside the gene matches: 3. The CDR3 runs 13 residues. The chain joins TRBV7-3 to TRBJ2-7; TRBD1 aligns across 8 bases. The sample taken for sequencing was PBMCs. The sequence came from a human donor in good health (CMV status not recorded). Some clones in this sample may be carry-over from other donors' samples. DNA of the CDR3: TGTGCCAGCAGCGGGACAGGTAGCTACGAGCAGTACTTC. This translates into CASSGTGSYEQYF.